What follows are 29 T cell receptor beta chains derived from one specimen sequenced in a study of beta chain features in type 1 diabetes. Findings and caveats of the study: All four CD4+ subsets from Type 1 diabetes patients carried moderately but significantly shorter TCRB CDR3s.

Of the isolated RNA, all was reverse transcribed, and so the sequenced material was expressed TCRB transcripts. The repertoire was sequenced with immunoSEQ multiplex PCR; TCRdb's copy has only in-frame clones and lacks some. This table has more than 300,000 clones, 8.5% to 10% appearing once. For these TCRs, the target antigens are not known. Sequencing was carried out using central memory CD4+ T cells from blood. The receptors stem from a man aged 30 to 39 with type 1 diabetes.

The CDR3 loop is CASSQGVGGQGLNQPQHF. The CDR3 nucleotides read TGCGCCAGCAGCCAAGGTGTCGGGGGGCAGGGGCTCAATCAGCCCCAGCATTTT. The gene calls are TRBV4-3 and TRBJ1-5, with TRBD1 as a possible D gene (6 bases). This CDR3 is built from 18 residues. The germline CDR1 and CDR2 sequences are LGHNA and YSLEER. Trimming shortened V by 1 base and J by 3 bases, and 19 bases separated the two germline ends.

V usage is TRBV28 and J usage is TRBJ2-2; TRBD2 matches 8 bases. The CDR3 spans 15 residues. Germline-derived CDR1 and CDR2 are MDHEN and SYDVKM. V shed 5 bases, J shed 6 bases, and the junction held 8 bases outside the gene matches. The DNA for the CDR3 is TGTGCCAGCAGTCCACTAGCGGAGGCCCCCGGGGAGCTGTTTTTT. Translating it yields CASSPLAEAPGELFF.

V gene TRBV7-9 combines with J gene TRBJ1-6; a weak D match, TRBD1 (5 bases). The CDR3 has 13 amino acids. V lost 2 bases and J 10 bases, leaving 9 bases between the germline ends. Germline V gene data show CDR1 as SEHNR and CDR2 as FQNEAQ (reference sequence). CDR3 region: CASSLQGESPLHF. In DNA, the CDR3 is TGTGCCAGCAGCTTACAGGGAGAATCACCCCTCCACTTT.

The table lists this clone with many counts. The chain has TRBV10-3 and TRBJ1-2, with D perhaps TRBD1 (5 bases). This CDR3 region has 14 residues. CDR1 ENHRY and CDR2 SYGVKD come from the germline V gene. Trimming took 2 bases from V and 2 from J, leaving 9 bases between them. This chain's CDR3 is CAISEAQGNYGYTF. CDR3 sequence (DNA): TGTGCCATCAGTGAGGCCCAGGGCAACTATGGCTACACCTTC.

The chain carries TRBV19 and TRBJ2-3; no reliable D call. The CDR3 has 14 amino acids. Germline V gene lookup returns CDR1 LNHDA and CDR2 SQIVND (reference sequence). Trimming left V 5 bases short and J 1 base short, with 10 bases between. The CDR3 loop reads CASSLEMGTDTQYF. Here the CDR3 DNA reads TGTGCCAGTAGTCTTGAAATGGGCACAGATACGCAGTATTTT. Using reference TRBV19 and TRBJ2-3 for the parts outside the CDR3, the full variable domain is DGGITQSPKYLFRKEGQNVTLSCEQNLNHDAMYWYRQDPGQGLRLIYYSQIVNDFQKGDIAEGYSVSREKKESFPLTVTSAQKNPTAFYLCASSLEMGTDTQYFGPGTRLTVL.

The gene calls are TRBV7-2 and TRBJ2-7; TRBD2 is a possible D gene (5 bases). The CDR3 totals 13 residues. V dropped 4 bases and J dropped 7 bases, with 14 bases sitting between them. The germline V gene encodes CDR1 SGHTA and CDR2 FQGNSA. The CDR3 sequence is CASSWPGFSEQYF. CDR3 in DNA: TGTGCCAGCAGCTGGCCGGGGTTTTCGGAGCAGTACTTC.

Notes on this clone: Relative to the germline gene, one junction end is altered; a read error may explain this. The chain recombines TRBV5-1 with TRBJ2-7, with no clear D. This CDR3 spans 14 amino acids. Germline assignment: CDR1 SGHRS and CDR2 YFSETQ. The CDR3 coding sequence is TGCGCCAGCAGCTTGGGGGCAGCCTCCTCCGAGCAGTACTTC. It translates to CASSLGAASSEQYF. Variable domain in full (rest from reference TRBV5-1 and TRBJ2-7): KAGVTQTPRYLIKTRGQQVTLSCSPISGHRSVSWYQQTPGQGLQFLFEYFSETQRNKGNFPGRFSGRQFSNSRSEMNVSTLELGDSALYLCASSLGAASSEQYFGPGTRLTVT.

This clone has more than one count but fewer than ten. V is TRBV6-5 and J is TRBJ1-1; D call uncertain. CDR1 and CDR2 from the germline V gene are MNHEY and SVGAGI. This CDR3 spans 15 amino acids. The V and J ends lost 2 bases and 11 bases respectively, with 21 bases between them. CDR3 in DNA: TGTGCCAGCAGTTACACCCCCACGGCCTCCGGACCCGCTTTCTTT. Translated, it gives CASSYTPTASGPAFF.

This clone was seen a handful of times. The chain employs TRBV11-1 and TRBJ1-1, with TRBD1 matching 7 bases. V trimming: 1 base; J trimming: 4 bases; junction bases outside the gene matches: 3. The germline CDR1 and CDR2 sequences are SGHAT and FQDESV (reference sequence). CDR3 length: 14 amino acids. CDR3 DNA: TGTGCCAGCAGCTTAGACAGGGGCGGCACTGAAGCTTTCTTT. It is translated as CASSLDRGGTEAFF.

Comments on this clone: A much larger clone differs from this one at a single base, so this may be a read error. Other nucleotide sequences in the sample specify the same CDR3. The J gene is TRBJ2-5, the V gene TRBV7-9; 8 bases line up with TRBD1. Germline trimming cut 2 bases from V and 4 bases from J; bases unmatched to any gene: 0. The CDR3 consists of 13 residues. In germline, CDR1 is SEHNR, CDR2 FQNEAQ (reference sequence). Written as DNA, the CDR3 is TGTGCCAGCAGCTTACAGGGGGCAGAGACCCAGTACTTC. Protein product: CASSLQGAETQYF.

The chain combines TRBV11-1 with TRBJ1-1, with D tentatively TRBD1 (6 bases). Germline V gene lookup returns CDR1 SGHAT and CDR2 FQDESV (reference sequence). The CDR3 contains 14 residues. The V end lost 3 bases, the J end lost 2 bases, and 10 bases lay between the germline ends. As DNA, the CDR3 is TGTGCCAGCAGCTTCCAGGGGATTAACACTGAAGCTTTCTTT. The encoded protein is CASSFQGINTEAFF.

This clone was seen a handful of times. The chain couples TRBV4-2 to TRBJ2-3, with 9 bases identical to TRBD2. Germline-derived CDR1 and CDR2 are LGHNA and YNFKEQ. V gave up 0 bases and J gave up 3 bases; unmatched junction bases: 7. The CDR3 contains 17 residues. CDR3 DNA sequence: TGTGCCAGCAGCCAAGAACGACTAGCGGTTGGGACAGATACGCAGTATTTT. Its protein product is CASSQERLAVGTDTQYF.

The table lists this clone with a few counts. The chain employs TRBV7-2 and TRBJ2-3; TRBD2 aligns across 8 bases. The CDR3 consists of 17 residues. Germline assignment: CDR1 SGHTA and CDR2 FQGNSA. With 4 bases clipped from V and 6 bases from J, the junction kept 15 bases outside the gene matches. CDR3 nucleotides: TGTGCCAGCAGCTCCTCCGGGACTAGGCGTTGGAGGGATACGCAGTATTTT. Translated: CASSSSGTRRWRDTQYF.

This clone was picked up many times. This chain uses TRBV7-9 with TRBJ1-1; TRBD1 is a possible D gene (6 bases). Germline V lookup: CDR1 SEHNR, CDR2 FQNEAQ (reference sequence). CDR3 length: 14 residues. Trimming stripped 3 bases from V and 2 bases from J, with 10 bases between. CDR3: CASSFQGINTEAFF. DNA of the CDR3: TGTGCCAGCAGCTTCCAGGGGATTAACACTGAAGCTTTCTTT.

This chain connects TRBV18 to TRBJ2-7; tentatively, D is TRBD1 or TRBD2 (6 bases each). The CDR3 runs 12 residues. Germline loops: CDR1 KGHSH, CDR2 LQKENI. The V gene lost 2 bases and the J gene lost 7 bases, with 9 bases spanning the gap. The CDR3 sequence is CASSPEGGEQYF. The CDR3 DNA reads TGTGCCAGCTCACCAGAGGGGGGTGAGCAGTACTTC. Full variable domain (outside the CDR3, taken from reference TRBV18 and TRBJ2-7): NAGVMQNPRHLVRRRGQEARLRCSPMKGHSHVYWYRQLPEEGLKFMVYLQKENIIDESGMPKERFSAEFPKEGPSILRIQQVVRGDSAAYFCASSPEGGEQYFGPGTRLTVT.

The J gene is TRBJ2-3, the V gene TRBV9, with D unresolved. CDR1 SGDLS and CDR2 YYNGEE come from the germline V gene. There are 13 residues in the CDR3. Trimming removed 4 bases from V and 4 bases from J, with 10 bases in between. The CDR3, as DNA: TGTGCCAGCAGCTTTCGACTGGCAGATACGCAGTATTTT. It translates to CASSFRLADTQYF.

This clone was observed a few times. V gene TRBV15 combines with J gene TRBJ2-3, with 7 nucleotides matching TRBD2. CDR3 length: 16 residues. After removal of 5 bases from V and 0 bases from J, the junction contained 8 bases not matched to a gene. Per the germline V gene, CDR1 is LNHNV and CDR2 is YYDKDF (reference sequence). The CDR3 region has the DNA TGTGCCACCAGCCCGCGAGCGGGACCGAGCACAGATACGCAGTATTTT. It is translated as CATSPRAGPSTDTQYF. Variable domain in full (rest from reference TRBV15 and TRBJ2-3): DAMVIQNPRYQVTQFGKPVTLSCSQTLNHNVMYWYQQKSSQAPKLLFHYYDKDFNNEADTPDNFQSRRPNTSFCFLDIRSPGLGDTAMYLCATSPRAGPSTDTQYFGPGTRLTVL.

This clone was detected a few times. The chain links TRBV5-4 to TRBJ1-1; no reliable D call. Trimming cost V 3 bases and J 7 bases, with 10 bases left between them. Looked up from germline, CDR1 is SGHNT and CDR2 is YYREEE (reference sequence). This CDR3 is 12 amino acids long. CDR3 DNA: TGTGCCAGCAGCTCCTGGGCAGTTGAAGCTTTCTTT. Protein product: CASSSWAVEAFF.

The genes are TRBV5-4 and TRBJ2-5, with D hard to call. V was shortened by 0 bases and J by 2 bases, with 11 bases between the two germline ends. The CDR3 length is 15 residues. In germline, CDR1 is SGHNT, CDR2 YYREEE (reference sequence). The CDR3 nucleotides read TGTGCCAGCAGCTTGGACGATGTGGATCAAGAGACCCAGTACTTC. It is translated as CASSLDDVDQETQYF.

The chain employs TRBV11-3 and TRBJ2-3; no clear D gene. The length of the CDR3 is 14 residues. CDR1 is SGHNT and CDR2 is YENEEA in the germline V gene. V lost 1 base to trimming and J lost 0 bases, with 5 bases between them. CDR3 nucleotide sequence: TGTGCCAGCAGCTTAGGCCAGAGCACAGATACGCAGTATTTT. Amino acid sequence: CASSLGQSTDTQYF.

For this clone: An end of the junction differs from the germline gene, which may be a read error. The chain couples TRBV7-9 to TRBJ2-3, with a weak D call TRBD1 (6 bases). The V gene's germline CDR1 is SEHNR and CDR2 FQNEAQ (reference sequence). The CDR3 covers 14 residues. In DNA form, the CDR3 reads TGTGCCAGCAGTTTAGACAGGTCCACAGATACGCAGTATTTT. Translating gives CASSLDRSTDTQYF. The full variable domain, completed using reference TRBV7-9 and TRBJ2-3, is DTGVSQNPRHKITKRGQNVTFRCDPISEHNRLYWYRQTLGQGPEFLTYFQNEAQLEKSRLLSDRFSAERPKGSFSTLEIQRTEQGDSAMYLCASSLDRSTDTQYFGPGTRLTVL.

This clone was seen more than once but under ten times. The V gene is TRBV29-1, the J gene TRBJ2-1; TRBD2 agrees at 7 bases. The V and J ends lost 6 bases and 14 bases, in that order; junction bases with no gene match: 10. The length of the CDR3 is 11 residues. Germline CDR1 and CDR2: SQVTM and ANQGSEA. The CDR3 reads CSVTLGGSEFF. CDR3 in DNA: TGCAGCGTCACTCTCGGGGGGTCGGAGTTCTTC.

The genes are TRBV14 and TRBJ2-2; perhaps D is TRBD1 or TRBD2 (5 bases each). V was shortened by 1 base and J by 4 bases, with 13 bases between the two germline ends. The CDR3 sequence is 16 residues long. CDR1 is SGHDN, CDR2 FVKESK, per germline. CDR3 sequence (DNA): TGTGCCAGCAGCCAAGTACAAGGGGCGGGCACCGGGGAGCTGTTTTTT. It translates to CASSQVQGAGTGELFF.

This clone was seen repeatedly, ten times or more. This chain links TRBV21-1 with TRBJ2-3; TRBD2, the table's D call, lacks a check against the DNA. TRBV21-1 is a pseudogene. The CDR3 consists of 15 residues. The CDR3 here is CASSRLAGEPDTQYF. The CDR3 DNA is TGTGCCAGCAGCAGACTAGCGGGAGAGCCAGATACGCAGTATTTT.

This clone was counted only a few times. The V call is TRBV4-2, the J call TRBJ2-1; TRBD1 agrees at 12 bases. This CDR3 spans 15 amino acids. Per the germline V gene, CDR1 is LGHNA and CDR2 is YNFKEQ. The ends lost 3 bases at V and 8 bases at J; junction bases unmatched: 5. The CDR3 loop is CASSQGTGGKDEQFF. The CDR3 DNA reads as TGTGCCAGCAGCCAGGGGACAGGGGGCAAAGATGAGCAGTTCTTC.

With regard to this clone: Other DNA variants within this sample encode the same CDR3. CDR3 in DNA: TGCAGTGCGGGATACGAGCAGTACTTC. It yields the protein CSAGYEQYF. This chain connects TRBV20-1 to TRBJ2-7, with D unresolved. The CDR3 length is 9 residues. V was pared by 6 bases and J by 4 bases, with 4 bases between. Germline V gene lookup returns CDR1 DFQATT and CDR2 SNEGSKA (reference sequence).

This clone was picked up a small number of times. The chain is built from TRBV19 and TRBJ2-5; D possibly uses TRBD1 or TRBD2 (5 bases each). Germline assignment: CDR1 LNHDA and CDR2 SQIVND (reference sequence). The CDR3 totals 15 residues. Deletions cut 7 bases from V and 5 bases from J, with 20 bases between. As DNA, the CDR3 is TGTGCCAGTAAGGGGACCGCCGTTGGGGAGGAGACCCAGTACTTC. It is translated as CASKGTAVGEETQYF.

The chain uses TRBV27 and TRBJ1-5; tentative D call: TRBD1 (6 bases). The CDR3 length is 15 residues. The germline V and J ends were trimmed by 5 bases and 2 bases, with 13 bases remaining between them. CDR1 and CDR2 (germline): MNHEY, SMNVEV (reference sequence). CDR3 DNA sequence: TGTGCCAGCAGTCCCTACAGGGCAGGCAATCAGCCCCAGCATTTT. Translating gives CASSPYRAGNQPQHF.

This clone was seen more than once but under ten times. This chain joins TRBV19 and TRBJ2-5; D perhaps matches TRBD2 (5 bases). This CDR3 is 15 amino acids long. Looked up from germline, CDR1 is LNHDA and CDR2 is SQIVND (reference sequence). V lost 7 bases and J 1 base, leaving 16 bases between the germline ends. The CDR3 sequence: CASKRSDLFQETQYF. The CDR3 region has the DNA TGTGCCAGTAAGCGGTCCGACTTGTTCCAAGAGACCCAGTACTTC.